This T cell receptor (beta chain) was profiled in a study of T cells in Graves' hyperthyroidism and ophthalmopathy. Across the whole study: Before treatment of any kind, peripheral blood was taken at initial diagnosis. Study-level results: The model made its ophthalmopathy prediction, and onset followed a median approximately 7 months later. Researchers found most expanded thyroid clonotypes above 0.001 in blood as well.

The definition of stable Graves' hyperthyroidism was no ophthalmopathy progression within 18 months. This clonotype came up many times. Its target is unknown. TCR beta CDR3 region amplification was performed from RNA transcripts. The TCR CDR3 was amplified in a first-round RT-PCR using the HTBI primer set. TCRdb re-analysed the multiplex PCR reads in MiXCR, keeping a single row per CDR3 protein. Here the sample spans 600,000 to 900,000 distinct CDR3 sequences, 16% being singletons. The receptor was derived from a man younger than 35 with Graves' hyperthyroidism. The sequencing input was blood.

This CDR3 reads CSARGYSETQYF. The CDR3 nucleotides read TGCAGTGCTAGAGGGTATAGCGAGACCCAGTACTTC. The chain recombines TRBV20-1 with TRBJ2-5; no firm D call. The CDR3 runs to 12 residues. Germline V gene data show CDR1 as DFQATT and CDR2 as SNEGSKA (reference sequence). The V end lost 1 base, the J end lost 5 bases, and 8 bases lay between the germline ends.